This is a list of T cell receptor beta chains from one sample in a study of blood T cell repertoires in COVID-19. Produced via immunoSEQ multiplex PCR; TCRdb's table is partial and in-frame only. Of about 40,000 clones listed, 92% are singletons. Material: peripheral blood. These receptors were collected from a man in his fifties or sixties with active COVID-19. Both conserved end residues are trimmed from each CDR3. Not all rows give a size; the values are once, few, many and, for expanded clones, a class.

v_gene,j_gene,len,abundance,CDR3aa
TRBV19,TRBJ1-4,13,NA,ASSLTGTANEKLF
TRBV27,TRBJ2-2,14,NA,ASSFLAGGLAGELF
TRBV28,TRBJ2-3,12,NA,ASSLPEERNTQY
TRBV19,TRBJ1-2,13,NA,ASREYGQGLYGYT
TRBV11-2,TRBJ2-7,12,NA,ASRGNVAGVEQY
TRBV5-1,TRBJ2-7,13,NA,ASRGGPSGAYEQY
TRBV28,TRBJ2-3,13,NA,ASSRLAASTDTQY
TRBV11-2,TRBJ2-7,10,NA,ASSETGYEQY
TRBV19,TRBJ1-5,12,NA,ASSIQPGAQPQH
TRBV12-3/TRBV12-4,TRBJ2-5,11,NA,ASSKGAVETQY
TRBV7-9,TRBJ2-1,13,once,ASSLSTPLVNEQF
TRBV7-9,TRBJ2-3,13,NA,ASSLVAGFTDTQY
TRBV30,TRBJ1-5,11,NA,AWSVSRAQPQH
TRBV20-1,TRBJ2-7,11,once,SASRDRGLEQY
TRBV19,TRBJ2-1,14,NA,ASSPVPGGLEGEQF
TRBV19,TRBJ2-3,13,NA,ASSTWGGSTDTQY
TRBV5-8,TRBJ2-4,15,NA,ASSLEDRLLAKNIQY
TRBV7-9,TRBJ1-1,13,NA,ASSSAGQSGAGAF
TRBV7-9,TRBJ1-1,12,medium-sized,ASSTSAPEAEAF
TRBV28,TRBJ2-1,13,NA,ASSQSGSSYNEQF
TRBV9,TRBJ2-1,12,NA,ASSVGTLDNEQF
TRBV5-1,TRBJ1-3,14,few,ASSLLPQGDGNTIY
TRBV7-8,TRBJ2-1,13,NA,ASSLGDRVYNEQF
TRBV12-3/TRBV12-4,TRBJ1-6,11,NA,ASSLSEESPLH
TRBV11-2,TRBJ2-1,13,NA,ASSLEGGRVNEQF
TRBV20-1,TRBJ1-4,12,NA,SASPGATNEKLF
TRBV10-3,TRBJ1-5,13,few,AISPGTGNEQPQH